This T cell receptor (beta chain) was captured by sequencing in a study of blood T cell repertoires in COVID-19 (dated by TCRdb to the early 2020s). With regard to the full study: Collaborator samples came from the United States, Italy and Spain and covered acute and convalescent phases of COVID-19. The repertoires were made available in a free public database intended to serve as a resource for research on the immune response to SARS-CoV-2. Subjects who had been exposed to COVID-19, were actively infected with it, or had recovered from it provided the deeply sampled blood TCRbeta repertoires that made up the dataset. The material from the prospective study consisted of cDNA or gDNA derived from T cells, B-cell-depleted T cells, or PBMCs. Where HLA class I and class II types were available, the types were taken from metadata supplied by the sample provider, not from assay-based typing. A de-identified subject ID, COVID-19 status, age in years and sex were almost always included in the sample metadata. Samples were obtained from the ongoing ImmuneRACE study (first 160 participants) and from some 1,300 subjects provided by 6 global collaborators.

In the germline V gene (reference sequence), CDR1 corresponds to LGHDT and CDR2 to YNNKEL. V and J are truncated by 4 bases and 2 bases respectively, leaving an intervening sequence of 3 bases. The CDR3 sequence holds 12 residues, the cysteine and phenylalanine included. The kept DNA is CDR3 alone, 36 bases in frame from the first base. The immunoSEQ Assay, a bias-controlled multiplex PCR, was used to amplify TCRbeta CDR3 regions from genomic DNA. In the authors' own workflow: Nucleated cell counts per sample were estimated from amplification of reference gene primers within the assay. To quantify the absolute abundance of each unique TCRbeta CDR3 rearrangement, sequence reads were collapsed and filtered. For each sample, productive Simpson clonality was calculated as the square root of Simpson's diversity index over productive rearrangements. TCRdb retrieved this table from immuneACCESS and kept in-frame rearrangements only. Not all clones are present; in checked studies, unresolved V genes account for under half, and no reason is known for the remainder. V, J and clone size reflect that table, while D and trimming were determined from the DNA. The sample records over 200,000 clones, 75% to 90% of which are singletons. The top ten clones comprise about 5% of the sample.

The study at large found these results: How much clinical and demographic metadata was included differed by source and by participant, and the metadata was provided uncurated.

With regard to this clone: Which antigen it targets is not known. No base qualities exist here, and no much larger clone lies one base off it.

The collaborating institutions used their own protocols to collect whole blood in K2EDTA tubes. For TCRbeta analysis, collaborator samples were shipped as frozen whole blood, as isolated PBMCs, or as DNA extracted from either sample type. The sequencing input was peripheral blood. This clonotype originated in a human donor in a cohort sampled during active COVID-19. The V and J segments used are TRBV3-1 (or the pseudogene TRBV3-2) and TRBJ1-3, with no reliable assignment of the D segment. The nucleotide sequence reads as follows: TGTGCCAGCAGCCTCGCTGGAAACACCATATATTTT. Its protein reads: CASSLAGNTIYF.